This T cell receptor (beta chain) came from a study of shared clonotypes between healthy human individuals (dated by TCRdb to the early 2020s). In the study overall: Two women and a few men aged 18 to 49 years were included in the cohort. Per donor, three plates each were used for CD4 naive and CD4 memory, two for CD8 naive, and one for CD8 memory. The study deeply sequenced blood TCR repertoires of about 5 healthy adults to estimate repertoire size and the extent of clonotype sharing between individuals. To increase sequencing depth and limit assay-specific biases, TCR repertoire library preparation and sequencing were carried out by different laboratories using diverse techniques. Leukapheresis yielded between about 0.9 and 9 billion PBMCs per donor. General findings and caveats noted by the study authors: Incomplete sequencing was indicated by rarefaction of sorted-subset datasets, despite the large sequencing depth. The genetic and exposure-history diversity represented was limited by the small number of donors. Sharing across a few donors was observed for approximately 5% of naive CD4, over 3% of naive CD8, 2% to 2.5% of memory CD4, and over 0.3% of memory CD8 clonotypes. Naive subsets generally had larger estimated clonotype richness than memory subsets. Higher generation probabilities were observed for clonotypes shared by all four sorted-subset donors than for non-shared clonotypes. Only blood was sampled, and tissue TCR repertoires likely differ from those in blood. Pairwise subsampling led to the expectation that sequencing depth would affect the degree of clonotype sharing among donors.

Using the deep immunoSEQ assay, TCR CDR3 regions were amplified from genomic DNA by multiplex PCR. Extracted genomic DNA from each cell subset was distributed evenly across all wells of several immunoSEQ 96-well plates, and each plate was treated as a replicate. Each replicate PCR for sorted subsets received roughly 0.2 ug genomic DNA, equal to about 30,000 T cell genomes. The purified libraries were quantified using a Qubit 3.0 fluorometer, sized with a Bioanalyzer 2100, and then quantified again using the KAPA Library Quantification kit. Every immunoSEQ 96-well plate was sequenced on a dedicated single-read 150-cycle Illumina NextSeq 550 flow cell. In the source study's methods: Because the immunoSEQ output held only junctional sequences and lacked quality scores, the filtering could not match the filtering applied to full-length reads. Sequences were annotated with PyIR, a Python wrapper for IgBLAST v1.9, and V/J genes and CDR3 were assigned using IMGT germline references. Reads were filtered out if the reads had weak V/J assignments (E-value above 1e-6), no CDR3, stop codons, out-of-frame junctions, or ambiguous translated residues. V3J clonotypes were defined by identical inferred V gene, J gene, and CDR3 amino acid sequence. Percentage overlap between repertoires was calculated by dividing the number of shared unique clonotypes by the size of the smaller repertoire. Repertoire richness was assessed with RTK rarefaction, the Chao1 estimator, and Recon v2.1 estimates of unobserved clonotypes. Generation probabilities were computed with OLGA for all TCRbeta clonotypes obtained by the gDNA method from a few donors. The source is immuneACCESS, and TCRdb retained only in-frame sequences with V and J called. Part of the clones is not carried over; for the studies checked, unresolved V genes explain less than half of this, and the remainder is unexplained. The V and J calls and clone size were taken over from that table, and D and trimming were inferred from the DNA. This sample holds around 2,000,000 clones; about 95% were observed only once. More than 0.95% of the sample lies in the top ten.

CD8 naive samples were obtained by positive selection for CCR7 among CD45RO-negative cells, yielding a CD45RA+CCR7+ population from which TemRA cells were excluded. Donors were healthy HIV-negative adults with no recently reported acute infections or vaccinations. Every donor was a Caucasian adult residing in Nashville, Tennessee, USA. After blood collection by leukapheresis, PBMCs were isolated using Ficoll-Histopaque density gradient centrifugation and then cryopreserved in the vapor phase of liquid nitrogen. Purity and quantity of every magnetically sorted T cell population were checked by analytical flow cytometry. Each sorted fraction had its genomic DNA isolated and then quantified by UV absorbance on a Nanodrop 2000c. Inclusive of the bounding cysteine and phenylalanine, the CDR3 is 16 residues long. Only the CDR3 DNA stays, 48 bases, in frame from base 1. V and J lose 2 bases and 1 base, and a span of 14 bases separates them. CDR1 and CDR2, looked up from the germline V gene (reference sequence), are PRHDT and FYEKMQ.

Turning to this clone: No antigen is known for it. No much larger clone is present one base from it, and per-base qualities are unavailable.

The sequencing input was naive CD8+ T cells sorted from blood. Explained via the paper, the cell subset or site label denotes: CD45RA+CCR7+. This chain joins TRBV13 to TRBJ2-5, with TRBD1 tentatively as D gene (6 bases match). The source of this sequence is a man aged 18 to 30 in good health. This receptor carries the CDR3 CASSLSGQTFQETQYF. The DNA sequence follows: TGTGCCAGCAGCTTATCTGGACAGACCTTCCAAGAGACCCAGTACTTC. The full variable domain, with segments outside the CDR3 supplied by the reference TRBV13 and TRBJ2-5 proteins, appears as AAGVIQSPRHLIKEKRETATLKCYPIPRHDTVYWYQQGPGQDPQFLISFYEKMQSDKGSIPDRFSAQQFSDYHSELNMSSLELGDSALYFCASSLSGQTFQETQYFGPGTRLLVL.